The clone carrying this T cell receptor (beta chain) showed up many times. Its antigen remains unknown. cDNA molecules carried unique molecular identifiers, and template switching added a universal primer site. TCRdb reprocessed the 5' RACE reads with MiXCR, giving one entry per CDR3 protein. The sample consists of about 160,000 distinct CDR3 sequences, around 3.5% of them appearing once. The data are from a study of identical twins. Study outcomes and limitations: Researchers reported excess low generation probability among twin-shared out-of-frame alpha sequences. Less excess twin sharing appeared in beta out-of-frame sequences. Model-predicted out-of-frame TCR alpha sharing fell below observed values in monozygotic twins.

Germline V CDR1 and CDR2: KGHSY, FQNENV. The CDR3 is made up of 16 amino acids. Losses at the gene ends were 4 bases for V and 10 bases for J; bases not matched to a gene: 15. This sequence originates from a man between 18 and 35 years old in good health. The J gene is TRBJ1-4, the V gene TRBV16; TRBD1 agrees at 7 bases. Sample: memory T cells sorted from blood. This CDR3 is CASSLVPETGSLKLFF. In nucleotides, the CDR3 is TGTGCCAGCAGCCTCGTCCCCGAGACAGGGTCCCTAAAACTGTTTTTT.